This record concerns one T cell receptor beta chain sequence. Its antigen is undetermined. PCR used 60 Vbeta primers and 13 Jbeta primers. Study processing details: Among the unique TCR beta chains that a later analysis counted, around 72 million in all, 10 million to 14 million were shared. TCRdb's copy holds only in-frame clones and misses some; the assay was immunoSEQ multiplex PCR. From that table come the V and J calls and clone size; the DNA was used to work out D and trimming. This sample has approximately 200,000 clones, with nearly 80% found just once. These data originate in a study of cytomegalovirus exposure and HLA in healthy donors. Overall study results and limits: Later on, an analysis found that several of the most significant clusters appeared to be linked to common viral pathogens, which included parvovirus B19.

The specimen was PBMCs. This receptor was identified in a man aged 18 to 29 in good health and CMV-seronegative.

The CDR3: CASSMTGGDQPQHF. CDR3 sequence (DNA): TGTGCCAGTAGTATGACAGGCGGTGATCAGCCCCAGCATTTT. V and J are TRBV19 and TRBJ1-5, with a weak D call TRBD1 (6 bases). This CDR3 comprises 14 residues. V lost 3 bases and J lost 5, with 11 bases in between. Germline CDR1 and CDR2: LNHDA and SQIVND (reference sequence).